This T cell receptor beta chain appears in the sequencing data of a study of cytomegalovirus exposure and HLA in healthy donors. The primer mix had 60 Vbeta and 13 Jbeta primers. Libraries were prepared by immunoSEQ multiplex PCR; TCRdb keeps only in-frame clonotypes and omits some of them. Among 110,000 to 150,000 clones listed, about 79% were seen once. Germline V CDR1 and CDR2: SGDLS, YYNGEE. Trimming pared 0 bases from V and 4 bases from J, leaving 20 bases between. There are 18 residues in the CDR3. This clonotype was sampled from a male donor in good health and CMV-seronegative. The chain joins TRBV9 to TRBJ1-3, with D possibly being TRBD1 (6 bases). The sample comprised PBMCs. The CDR3 here is CASSVGWGQSGPGNTIYF. DNA of the CDR3: TGTGCCAGCAGCGTAGGGTGGGGGCAAAGTGGGCCCGGAAACACCATATATTTT.